This passage covers 8 T cell receptor beta chains from one sample sequenced in a study of blood T cell repertoires in COVID-19. TCRdb keeps only in-frame clones here, not all; method: immunoSEQ multiplex PCR. The repertoire holds 250,000 to 350,000 clones, with about 85% as singletons. The specimen sequenced was peripheral blood. The receptors were gathered from a human donor with COVID-19, enrolled during active disease. The donor label of this sample is uncertain.

This chain uses TRBV18 with TRBJ2-3, with D possibly TRBD2 on 6 matching bases. There are 16 residues in the CDR3. Germline lookup yields CDR1 KGHSH and CDR2 LQKENI. Trimming took off 7 bases at V and 5 bases at J, with 22 bases between the two ends. The CDR3 spells CASLVDGRDRRDTQYF. CDR3 nucleotide sequence: TGTGCCAGCTTAGTGGACGGGAGAGACAGAAGAGATACGCAGTATTTT.

In nucleotides, the CDR3 is TGCGCCAGCAGCTATGGACAGGACTATGGCTACACCTTC. Translating gives CASSYGQDYGYTF. The V call is TRBV5-1, the J call TRBJ1-2; 7 positions agree with TRBD1. This CDR3 region has 13 residues. Germline lookup yields CDR1 SGHRS and CDR2 YFSETQ. V shed 3 bases and J 3 bases; nucleotides not matched to a gene: 2. The whole variable domain, filled in from reference TRBV5-1 and TRBJ1-2, reads KAGVTQTPRYLIKTRGQQVTLSCSPISGHRSVSWYQQTPGQGLQFLFEYFSETQRNKGNFPGRFSGRQFSNSRSEMNVSTLELGDSALYLCASSYGQDYGYTFGSGTRLTVV.

The chain carries TRBV5-6 and TRBJ2-5, with TRBD1 matching 9 bases. This CDR3 has 17 amino acids. The germline V gene has CDR1 SGHDT and CDR2 YYEEEE. V shed 0 bases, J shed 2 bases, and the junction held 8 bases outside the gene matches. DNA of the CDR3: TGTGCCAGCAGCTTGGCCATGGGACAGGGAGGGCAAGAGACCCAGTACTTC. Its protein product is CASSLAMGQGGQETQYF.

This chain joins TRBV2 and TRBJ2-2; no clear D gene. Germline values: CDR1 SNHLY, CDR2 FYNNEI. CDR3 size: 13 residues. V dropped 4 bases and J dropped 4 bases, with 7 bases sitting between them. The CDR3 loop is CASSGLGTGELFF. DNA for the CDR3: TGTGCCAGCAGTGGGCTTGGCACCGGGGAGCTGTTTTTT. The full variable domain, rest sourced from reference TRBV2 and TRBJ2-2, is EPEVTQTPSHQVTQMGQEVILRCVPISNHLYFYWYRQILGQKVEFLVSFYNNEISEKSEIFDDQFSVERPDGSNFTLKIRSTKLEDSAMYFCASSGLGTGELFFGEGSRLTVL.

This clone has a handful of counts. The genes are TRBV7-2 and TRBJ2-2, with 10 bases fitting TRBD1. After removal of 10 bases from V and 5 bases from J, the junction contained 7 bases not matched to a gene. The CDR3 totals 14 residues. Germline CDR1 reads SGHTA; CDR2 reads FQGNSA. The CDR3 is CATGGTGVTGELFF. DNA of the CDR3: TGTGCCACAGGGGGGACAGGGGTGACCGGGGAGCTGTTTTTT.

The V gene is TRBV10-3, the J gene TRBJ1-2; perhaps TRBD1 as D (5 bases). CDR3 length: 14 amino acids. The germline V gene encodes CDR1 ENHRY and CDR2 SYGVKD. V was shortened by 3 bases and J by 0 bases, with 8 bases between the two germline ends. The CDR3 reads CAISDRASNYGYTF. The CDR3 region has the DNA TGTGCCATCAGTGACAGGGCTTCTAACTATGGCTACACCTTC.

The V call is TRBV5-1, the J call TRBJ2-1; no clear D gene. The V and J ends lost 4 bases and 7 bases respectively, with 15 bases between them. Germline CDR1 is SGHRS and CDR2 is YFSETQ. The CDR3 loop spans 14 amino acids. This CDR3 reads CASSPGSYVNEQFF. The CDR3 nucleotides read TGCGCCAGCAGCCCCGGGTCGTATGTGAATGAGCAGTTCTTC.

This clone was seen only a few times. V is TRBV6-2 or TRBV6-3 and J is TRBJ2-6; 8 bases map to TRBD2. Germline values: CDR1 MNHEY, CDR2 SVGEGT. The CDR3 runs to 18 residues. V trimming: 2 bases; J trimming: 0 bases; junction bases outside the gene matches: 6. The CDR3 sequence is CASSYVLAVLSGANVLTF. The CDR3 coding sequence is TGTGCCAGCAGTTACGTACTAGCGGTACTCTCTGGGGCCAACGTCCTGACTTTC.